These 25 T cell receptor beta chains originate from one sample sequenced in a study of T cell changes during pregnancy in multiple sclerosis. The assay was immunoSEQ multiplex PCR, and TCRdb's table has in-frame clones only and misses some. The profile shows around 60,000 clones, roughly 89% of them singletons. The sequencing used CD4+ T cells from peripheral blood mononuclear cells, collected after pregnancy. The receptor source for this set is a female donor in good health, enrolled as a control in a pregnancy study.

The rearrangement uses TRBV11-3 and TRBJ2-5; maybe TRBD2 (6 bases). The CDR3 consists of 14 residues. CDR1 and CDR2 from the germline V gene are SGHNT and YENEEA. Deletions cut 3 bases from V and 6 bases from J, with 14 bases between. The DNA for the CDR3 is TGTGCCAGCAGCTTCGGAGGGGATAGGAAGACCCAGTACTTC. It is translated as CASSFGGDRKTQYF.

The V and J genes are TRBV19 and TRBJ1-5; no clear D. The germline V gene encodes CDR1 LNHDA and CDR2 SQIVND (reference sequence). The CDR3 contains 14 residues. The V end lost 3 bases, the J end lost 4 bases, and 10 bases lay between the germline ends. The CDR3 DNA follows: TGTGCCAGTAGTATGGAGAGGAGAAATCAGCCCCAGCATTTT. This gives the protein CASSMERRNQPQHF.

CDR3 sequence (DNA): TGTGCCAGCAGCTCCTCTAGTCAAGAGACCCAGTACTTC. Residues: CASSSSSQETQYF. V gene TRBV5-4 combines with J gene TRBJ2-5; D is unresolved. Trimming left V 3 bases short and J 2 bases short, with 8 bases between. Germline values: CDR1 SGHNT, CDR2 YYREEE (reference sequence). The CDR3 extends over 13 amino acids.

The chain carries TRBV11-3 and TRBJ1-1; D might be TRBD1 (6 bases). V lost 2 bases and J 4 bases, leaving 14 bases between the germline ends. The CDR3 totals 15 residues. Germline CDR1 SGHNT, CDR2 YENEEA. CDR3 coding DNA: TGTGCCAGCAGCTTAAGAGTGGGGGCCGGCACTGAAGCTTTCTTT. Amino acid sequence: CASSLRVGAGTEAFF.

CDR3 region: CASSTGTASSGANVLTF. Here the CDR3 DNA reads TGTGCCAGCAGCACCGGGACAGCCTCCTCTGGGGCCAACGTCCTGACTTTC. The chain has TRBV9 and TRBJ2-6; TRBD1 aligns across 7 bases. CDR3 size: 17 residues. The germline V gene encodes CDR1 SGDLS and CDR2 YYNGEE. V gave up 4 bases and J gave up 0 bases; unmatched junction bases: 7.

This chain links TRBV30 with TRBJ1-2, with a possible D match to TRBD1 (5 bases). The germline V gene encodes CDR1 GTSNPN and CDR2 SVGIG (reference sequence). V shed 2 bases and J shed 2 bases, with 12 bases lying between them. This CDR3 spans 14 amino acids. The CDR3 region is CAWSIQGFNYGYTF. The CDR3 DNA follows: TGTGCCTGGAGTATCCAGGGCTTCAACTATGGCTACACCTTC.

The chain joins TRBV19 to TRBJ1-4, with 8 positions matching TRBD1. Looked up from germline, CDR1 is LNHDA and CDR2 is SQIVND (reference sequence). This CDR3 is built from 15 residues. V lost 5 bases to trimming and J lost 8 bases; unmatched junction nucleotides: 10. The CDR3 DNA follows: TGTGCCAGTAGTCTTGGACAGGGTGAAGGCGAAAAACTGTTTTTT. Its translation is CASSLGQGEGEKLFF.

The CDR3 region has the DNA TGTGCCTGGCGCCTGACAGGGGCTGGAAACACCATATATTTT. Translating gives CAWRLTGAGNTIYF. This chain connects TRBV30 to TRBJ1-3; TRBD1 agrees at 8 bases. The CDR3 sequence is 14 residues long. V trimming: 5 bases; J trimming: 2 bases; junction bases outside the gene matches: 5. Per germline, CDR1 GTSNPN and CDR2 SVGIG (reference sequence).

This chain joins TRBV5-1 and TRBJ2-7; a weak D match, TRBD1 (5 bases). The CDR3 covers 12 residues. The germline V gene encodes CDR1 SGHRS and CDR2 YFSETQ. Trimming shortened V by 4 bases and J by 7 bases, and 12 bases separated the two germline ends. In nucleotides, the CDR3 is TGCGCCAGCAGCGACGGAAACAGGGAGCAGTACTTC. The encoded protein is CASSDGNREQYF.

The chain has TRBV15 and TRBJ2-7; TRBD2 is a possible D gene (5 bases). The germline CDR1 and CDR2 sequences are LNHNV and YYDKDF (reference sequence). The ends were cut back, 3 bases at V and 4 bases at J, with 10 bases in the middle. The CDR3 runs 13 residues. The CDR3 coding sequence is TGTGCCACCAGCAGGCCTCCGGGATACGAGCAGTACTTC. Translating gives CATSRPPGYEQYF.

The J gene is TRBJ1-2, the V gene TRBV10-3, with D possibly TRBD1 on 5 matching bases. The germline V and J ends were trimmed by 6 bases and 10 bases, with 15 bases remaining between them. Germline values: CDR1 ENHRY, CDR2 SYGVKD. This CDR3 contains 12 residues. The CDR3: CAIRDTLWDYTF. The CDR3 coding sequence is TGTGCCATCAGGGACACGTTATGGGACTACACCTTC.

The chain is built from TRBV5-1 and TRBJ1-2, with 9 bases lining up with TRBD1. From germline, CDR1 is SGHRS and CDR2 YFSETQ. The CDR3 has 15 amino acids. The V and J ends lost 0 bases and 4 bases, in that order; junction bases with no gene match: 4. The CDR3 protein is CASSLETGGIYGYTF. The CDR3 nucleotides read TGCGCCAGCAGCTTGGAGACAGGGGGGATCTATGGCTACACCTTC.

This chain uses TRBV4-1 with TRBJ2-4, with D perhaps TRBD2 (5 bases). Trimming cost V 4 bases and J 5 bases, with 9 bases left between them. This CDR3 is built from 13 residues. Germline V gene lookup returns CDR1 MGHRA and CDR2 YSYEKL. CDR3 nucleotides: TGCGCCAGCAGCCGTTACGGGGAAAACATTCAGTACTTC. Translation: CASSRYGENIQYF.

The gene calls are TRBV5-1 and TRBJ1-2; tentatively, D is TRBD1 (5 bases). The CDR3 covers 15 residues. V lost 0 bases, J lost 6 bases, and 15 bases lay in between. In germline, CDR1 is SGHRS, CDR2 YFSETQ. This CDR3 is CASSLEDPGRNGYTF. CDR3 DNA sequence: TGCGCCAGCAGCTTGGAAGATCCAGGGAGGAATGGCTACACCTTC. Supplemented by reference TRBV5-1 and TRBJ1-2, the full variable domain reads KAGVTQTPRYLIKTRGQQVTLSCSPISGHRSVSWYQQTPGQGLQFLFEYFSETQRNKGNFPGRFSGRQFSNSRSEMNVSTLELGDSALYLCASSLEDPGRNGYTFGSGTRLTVV.

This sequence joins TRBV19 and TRBJ2-7; maybe TRBD1 (6 bases). Germline CDR1 LNHDA, CDR2 SQIVND (reference sequence). The germline V and J ends were trimmed by 1 base and 2 bases, with 12 bases remaining between them. The CDR3 length is 15 residues. CDR3 nucleotides: TGTGCCAGTAGTATAGTGGGCAGGGGAGCCTACGAGCAGTACTTC. It is translated as CASSIVGRGAYEQYF.

The table lists this clone with a count of one. V is TRBV5-4 and J is TRBJ1-2; no clear D gene. This CDR3 is 12 amino acids long. The V and J ends lost 0 bases and 6 bases respectively, with 6 bases between them. The V gene's germline CDR1 is SGHNT and CDR2 YYREEE (reference sequence). CDR3 residues: CASSLGRNGYTF. In DNA, the CDR3 is TGTGCCAGCAGCTTGGGGCGGAATGGCTACACCTTC.

This rearrangement joins TRBV5-1 to TRBJ2-1, with D possibly being TRBD1 (5 bases). The germline V and J ends were trimmed by 2 bases and 2 bases, with 11 bases remaining between them. In germline, CDR1 is SGHRS, CDR2 YFSETQ. The CDR3 spans 15 residues. The CDR3 reads CASSFIRETYNEQFF. The CDR3 nucleotides read TGCGCCAGCAGCTTTATCAGGGAAACCTACAATGAGCAGTTCTTC.

This sequence joins TRBV9 and TRBJ2-2, with 10 bases matching TRBD1. Trimming took 2 bases from V and 6 from J; bases not matched to a gene: 7. Germline CDR1 is SGDLS and CDR2 is YYNGEE. The CDR3 extends over 16 amino acids. CDR3 in amino acids: CASSVGDRGVAGELFF. The CDR3 region has the DNA TGTGCCAGCAGCGTGGGGGACAGGGGCGTCGCCGGGGAGCTGTTTTTT.

The chain is built from TRBV15 and TRBJ2-3; 8 nucleotides align to TRBD2. Looked up from germline, CDR1 is LNHNV and CDR2 is YYDKDF (reference sequence). V shed 0 bases, J shed 2 bases, and the junction held 7 bases outside the gene matches. There are 17 residues in the CDR3. CDR3 bases: TGTGCCACCAGCAGAGATCCTATCGGGGGGGCCACAGATACGCAGTATTTT. Its translation is CATSRDPIGGATDTQYF.

On this clone itself: This CDR3 is also generated by other DNA sequences in the sample. The chain carries TRBV10-3 and TRBJ2-5; D might be TRBD2 (6 bases). Germline V gene sequence: CDR1 ENHRY, CDR2 SYGVKD. Trimming cost V 5 bases and J 1 base, with 17 bases left between them. CDR3 length equals 16 residues. CDR3 sequence (DNA): TGTGCCATCAGTTCGGGCGGCGCGGGACTCCAAGAGACCCAGTACTTC. Its protein is CAISSGGAGLQETQYF.

This clone has a single count. The chain combines TRBV5-4 with TRBJ2-1, with 12 positions matching TRBD1. V shed 4 bases and J 8 bases; nucleotides not matched to a gene: 10. CDR1 SGHNT and CDR2 YYREEE come from the germline V gene (reference sequence). CDR3 length: 16 amino acids. The CDR3: CASSTPGDRGRHEQFF. The CDR3 DNA reads as TGTGCCAGCAGCACCCCAGGGGACAGGGGGCGTCATGAGCAGTTCTTC.

The rearrangement joins TRBV19 to TRBJ1-1; the D gene is possibly TRBD1 (5 bases). Germline CDR1 reads LNHDA; CDR2 reads SQIVND (reference sequence). This CDR3 is built from 16 residues. V lost 6 bases to trimming and J lost 2 bases, with 19 bases between them. The CDR3 DNA reads as TGTGCCAGTAGGGTAGATGGGGCAGCCGCCAACACTGAAGCTTTCTTT. Amino acid sequence: CASRVDGAAANTEAFF. The full variable domain, in which reference TRBV19 and TRBJ1-1 provide the parts outside the CDR3, is DGGITQSPKYLFRKEGQNVTLSCEQNLNHDAMYWYRQDPGQGLRLIYYSQIVNDFQKGDIAEGYSVSREKKESFPLTVTSAQKNPTAFYLCASRVDGAAANTEAFFGQGTRLTVV.

The V call is TRBV7-2, the J call TRBJ1-4; D unresolved. Germline V CDR1 and CDR2: SGHTA, FQGNSA. The V gene lost 5 bases and the J gene lost 8 bases, with 12 bases spanning the gap. This CDR3 is 13 amino acids long. CDR3 in amino acids: CASSLGRVEKLFF. CDR3 sequence (DNA): TGTGCCAGCAGCCTCGGGCGGGTCGAAAAACTGTTTTTT.

The rearrangement uses TRBV7-9 and TRBJ1-1; D possibly corresponds to TRBD1 (6 bases). Germline values: CDR1 SEHNR, CDR2 FQNEAQ (reference sequence). V was cut by 1 base and J by 1 base, with 7 bases left in between. The CDR3 sequence is 14 residues long. The CDR3 bases are TGTGCCAGCAGCTTAGGGACAGAGAACACTGAAGCTTTCTTT. Its translation is CASSLGTENTEAFF.

The chain joins TRBV19 to TRBJ2-3; maybe TRBD2 (6 bases). CDR1 is LNHDA and CDR2 is SQIVND in the germline V gene (reference sequence). This CDR3 has 14 amino acids. V lost 3 bases and J lost 2, with 9 bases in between. CDR3 sequence (DNA): TGTGCCAGTAGTATCCCGGGAGTCACAGATACGCAGTATTTT. Translated: CASSIPGVTDTQYF.